Listed below are T cell receptor beta chains from one sample, sequenced in a study of blood T cell repertoires in COVID-19. Assay: immunoSEQ multiplex PCR; the TCRdb copy retains only in-frame clones and omits some. The table lists approximately 160,000 clones, approximately 91% of them singletons, with 0.5% to 0.6% in the top ten. Sequencing was performed on peripheral blood. These receptors all come from a man aged 50-59 years with acute or convalescent COVID-19. Both conserved end residues are part of each CDR3. Each record gives: clone size, J gene, V gene, D gene, CDR3 DNA, CDR3 protein. A D gene is named only where the DNA matches it firmly. The size of a clone is reported for some rows only, either as once, few or many, or as a class for expanded clones.

>NA|TRBJ1-4|TRBV7-9|NA
TGTGCCAGCAGCTTAGCTCCCGGGGTGAGGGAAAAACTGTTTTTT
CASSLAPGVREKLFF
>NA|TRBJ1-5|TRBV2|TRBD1
TGTGCCAGCACGTCAGGGGGCTTGAGCAATCAGCCCCAGCATTTT
CASTSGGLSNQPQHF
>once|TRBJ2-7|TRBV27|NA
TGTGCCAGCAGTTCCTCAGGGGCCGGCTCCTACGAGCAGTACTTC
CASSSSGAGSYEQYF
>NA|TRBJ1-2|TRBV10-3|NA
TGTGCCATCAGCATACAGGGAAGGGGCAGCTACACCTTC
CAISIQGRGSYTF
>once|TRBJ2-7|TRBV3-1/TRBV3-2|TRBD2
TGTGCCAGCAGCCAAGGGTCGGGAGGCTCCTACGAGCAGTACTTC
CASSQGSGGSYEQYF
>once|TRBJ2-7|TRBV10-2|NA
TGCGCCAGCAGCGACTTCTACGAGCAGTACTTC
CASSDFYEQYF
>NA|TRBJ2-5|TRBV9|NA
TGTGCCAGCAGCGTAGAGGCAGGGAAAGAGACCCAGTACTTC
CASSVEAGKETQYF
>NA|TRBJ2-2|TRBV28|TRBD2
TGTGCCAGCAGTTTATTATCGGGGGGGCAGACCGGGGAGCTGTTTTTT
CASSLLSGGQTGELFF
>once|TRBJ1-1|TRBV19|NA
TGTGCCAGCACCTGGACAGTTTACACTGAAGCTTTCTTT
CASTWTVYTEAFF
>NA|TRBJ1-4|TRBV19|NA
TGTGCCAGTACCCAGCACGGGGCAACTAATGAAAAACTGTTTTTT
CASTQHGATNEKLFF
>NA|TRBJ1-2|TRBV7-2|NA
TGTGCCAGCAGCTTATACAGGAACTATGGCTACACCTTC
CASSLYRNYGYTF
>NA|TRBJ1-2|TRBV5-6|NA
TGTGCCAGCAGCTTTCAGGGCTTAACGTATGGCTACACCTTC
CASSFQGLTYGYTF
>NA|TRBJ1-3|TRBV28|TRBD1
TGTGCCAGCAGACCGACAGGGTACTCTGGAAACACCATATATTTT
CASRPTGYSGNTIYF
>NA|TRBJ2-7|TRBV6-5|NA
TGTGCCAGCAGTTACTCGAGGGGGAACGCCTACGAGCAGTACTTC
CASSYSRGNAYEQYF
>once|TRBJ2-1|TRBV15|TRBD1
TGTGCCACCAGCATGGGACAGGGGTACAATGAGCAGTTCTTC
CATSMGQGYNEQFF
>NA|TRBJ1-1|TRBV7-2|NA
TGTGCCAGCAGCCACGACCGGGGGAGCACTGAAGCTTTCTTT
CASSHDRGSTEAFF
>NA|TRBJ2-5|TRBV2|TRBD1
TGTGCCAGCAGTGGGACAGGGGTAGAGACCCAGTACTTC
CASSGTGVETQYF
>NA|TRBJ2-2|TRBV7-9|NA
TGTGCGGGCGACCAGGGGATCGCCGGGGAGCTGTTTTTT
CAGDQGIAGELFF
>NA|TRBJ2-2|TRBV9|NA
TGTGCCAGCAGCGTAGCGGGCGGGGAGCTGTTTTTT
CASSVAGGELFF
>NA|TRBJ2-1|TRBV7-2|TRBD2
TGTGCCAGCAGCTCCCCCCGACTAGCGGGGATGGCCTACAATGAGCAGTTCTTC
CASSSPRLAGMAYNEQFF
>NA|TRBJ2-2|TRBV27|NA
TGTGCCAGCAGTTTTGAAGGGGTCCCAGTTCCCGGGGAGCTGTTTTTT
CASSFEGVPVPGELFF
>NA|TRBJ1-5|TRBV4-1|NA
TGCGCCAGCAGATGGACAGTTAATAGCAATCAGCCCCAGCATTTT
CASRWTVNSNQPQHF
>NA|TRBJ2-1|TRBV6-2/TRBV6-3|NA
TGTGCCAGCAGTTACTCGAGTAGGAGCTCCTACAATGAGCAGTTCTTC
CASSYSSRSSYNEQFF
>NA|TRBJ1-5|TRBV7-8|NA
TGTGCCAGCAGCTTAGAGAGGGATCAGCCCCAGCATTTT
CASSLERDQPQHF
>NA|TRBJ2-3|TRBV6-4|NA
TGTGCCAGCAGCGACGGAGGCACAGATACGCAGTATTTT
CASSDGGTDTQYF
>NA|TRBJ2-3|TRBV4-2|NA
TGTGCCAGCAGCCAAGATCGGGAAGCGCAGTATTTT
CASSQDREAQYF
>NA|TRBJ2-3|TRBV12-2|NA
TGTGCAAGTCGCCGGTGGATGGGCCTACGATCCGATACGCAGTATTTT
CASRRWMGLRSDTQYF
>NA|TRBJ1-1|TRBV19|NA
TGTGCCAGTAGTATTGAGAGGGAGGGCACTGAAGCTTTCTTT
CASSIEREGTEAFF
>NA|TRBJ2-3|TRBV14|NA
TGTGCCAGCAGCCAAGGAACAAGGGCGGGGATGAAGGATACGCAGTATTTT
CASSQGTRAGMKDTQYF